Sequencing of this T cell receptor beta chain was carried out in a study of Ad26.COV2.S vaccination and SARS-CoV-2 variants. Overall study results and limits: Non-spike TCR breadth was similar in vaccine and placebo recipients.

Clones were sequenced by immunoSEQ multiplex PCR, and TCRdb holds only the in-frame ones, with some missing. Of about 350,000 clones listed, 86% are singletons. Sample treatment: over 15 received Ad26.COV2.S at low or high dose, single or two shots; about 5 received placebo; per-sample allocation not given. Samples came from day 63 after the first vaccine or placebo injection. The study used a vaccine consisting of an Ad26 vector that expressed Wuhan-strain SARS-CoV-2 spike. About this clone: Its antigen is unidentified.

CDR1 is SGHTA, CDR2 FQGNSA, per germline. This CDR3 region has 16 residues. V dropped 4 bases and J dropped 2 bases, with 15 bases sitting between them. The TCR comes from a person aged 18-60 years who received the Ad26.COV2.S COVID-19 vaccine or a placebo. The J gene is TRBJ1-3, the V gene TRBV7-2; D is perhaps TRBD1 (6 bases). The input for sequencing was peripheral blood, taken in a trial of Ad26.COV2.S vaccine versus placebo. The chain's CDR3 is CASSSGPAGAGNTIYF. The DNA of the CDR3 is TGTGCCAGCAGCTCCGGGCCGGCAGGGGCTGGAAACACCATATATTTT.